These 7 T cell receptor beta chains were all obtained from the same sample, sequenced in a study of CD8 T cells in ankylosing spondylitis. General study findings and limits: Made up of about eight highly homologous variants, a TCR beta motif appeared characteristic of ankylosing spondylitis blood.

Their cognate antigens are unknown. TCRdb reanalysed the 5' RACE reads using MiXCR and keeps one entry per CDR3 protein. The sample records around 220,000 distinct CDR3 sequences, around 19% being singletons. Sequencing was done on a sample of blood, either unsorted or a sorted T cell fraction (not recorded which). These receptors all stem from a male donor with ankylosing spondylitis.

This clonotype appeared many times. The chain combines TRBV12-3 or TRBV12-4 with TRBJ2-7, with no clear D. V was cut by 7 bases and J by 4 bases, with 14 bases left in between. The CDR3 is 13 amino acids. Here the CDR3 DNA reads TGTGCCAGCAAGTCAGACACCCAGTACGAGCAGTACTTC. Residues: CASKSDTQYEQYF.

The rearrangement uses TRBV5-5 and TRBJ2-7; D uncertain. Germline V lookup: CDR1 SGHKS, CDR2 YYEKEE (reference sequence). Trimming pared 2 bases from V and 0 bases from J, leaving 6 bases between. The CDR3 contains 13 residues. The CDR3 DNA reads TGTGCCAGCAGCTTTGAGAACTCCTACGAGCAGTACTTC. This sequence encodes CASSFENSYEQYF. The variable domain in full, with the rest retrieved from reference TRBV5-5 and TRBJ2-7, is DAGVTQSPTHLIKTRGQQVTLRCSPISGHKSVSWYQQVLGQGPQFIFQYYEKEERGRGNFPDRFSARQFPNYSSELNVNALLLGDSALYLCASSFENSYEQYFGPGTRLTVT.

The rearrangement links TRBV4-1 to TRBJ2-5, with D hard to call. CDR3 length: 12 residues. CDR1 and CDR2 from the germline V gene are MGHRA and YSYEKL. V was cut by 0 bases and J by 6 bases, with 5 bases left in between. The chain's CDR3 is CASSQDRQTQYF. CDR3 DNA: TGCGCCAGCAGCCAAGATAGGCAGACCCAGTACTTC.

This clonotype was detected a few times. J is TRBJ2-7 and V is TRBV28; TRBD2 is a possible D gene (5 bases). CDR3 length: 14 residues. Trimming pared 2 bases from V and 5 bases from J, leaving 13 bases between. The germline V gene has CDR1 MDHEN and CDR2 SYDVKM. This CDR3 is CASSLRLNPHEQYF. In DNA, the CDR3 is TGTGCCAGCAGTTTAAGACTAAACCCCCACGAGCAGTACTTC.

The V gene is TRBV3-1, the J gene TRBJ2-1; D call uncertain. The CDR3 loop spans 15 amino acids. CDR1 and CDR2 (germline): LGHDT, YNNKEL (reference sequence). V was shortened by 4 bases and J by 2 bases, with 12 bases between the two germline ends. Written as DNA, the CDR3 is TGTGCCAGCAGCCCGGACGGAGTGGCCTACAATGAGCAGTTCTTC. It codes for CASSPDGVAYNEQFF.

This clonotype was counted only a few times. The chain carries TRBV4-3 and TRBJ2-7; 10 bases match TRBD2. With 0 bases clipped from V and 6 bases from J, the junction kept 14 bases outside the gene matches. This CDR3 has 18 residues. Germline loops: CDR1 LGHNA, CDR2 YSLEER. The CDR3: CASSQEPALAGGSGEQYF. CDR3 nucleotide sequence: TGCGCCAGCAGCCAAGAACCCGCATTAGCGGGAGGATCGGGCGAGCAGTACTTC.

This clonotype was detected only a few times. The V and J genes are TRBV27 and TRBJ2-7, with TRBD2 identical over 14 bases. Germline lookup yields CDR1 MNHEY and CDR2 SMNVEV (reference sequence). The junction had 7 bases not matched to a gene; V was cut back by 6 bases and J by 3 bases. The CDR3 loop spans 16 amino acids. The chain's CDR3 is CASSPTSGRASYEQYF. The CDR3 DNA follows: TGTGCCAGCAGCCCGACTAGCGGGAGGGCCAGCTACGAGCAGTACTTC.